This T cell receptor beta chain is from a study of T cell responses to AZD1222 COVID-19 vaccine. Whole-study findings and limits: Baseline seropositivity occurred in only six AZD1222 recipients. At 160-218 and 743-854, vaccine-associated CD4 TCRs were dominant, and they spanned spike. Most donors were white British and more were female, and clonal diversity was possibly underestimated.

A remark on this clone: Its specificity is unknown.

Data came from immunoSEQ multiplex PCR; TCRdb stores just in-frame clones and leaves some out. The repertoire holds tens of thousands of clones, with roughly 85% as singletons. The V end was cut by 6 bases, the J end by 5 bases, with 7 bases between. Looked up from germline, CDR1 is MGHDK and CDR2 is SYGVNS. The CDR3 length is 11 residues. This chain links TRBV25-1 with TRBJ1-1; D is uncertain. This clonotype originated in an adult in good health. The specimen comprised peripheral blood, sampled on day 0 of AZD1222 vaccination. For the CDR3, the DNA is TGTGCCAGCAGGTCGAATACTGAAGCTTTCTTT. It specifies CASRSNTEAFF.